The 10 T cell receptor beta chains below were found in one sample sequenced in a study of blood T cell repertoires in COVID-19. Sequencing used immunoSEQ multiplex PCR; TCRdb keeps in-frame clones, though not all of them. The table lists about 200,000 clones, about 87% of them singletons. Sequencing input: PBMCs or T cells enriched from blood (not recorded which). The receptors shown here come from a man aged 25 to 45 who had recovered from COVID-19.

V usage is TRBV4-1 and J usage is TRBJ1-2; tentatively, D is TRBD1 (6 bases). The CDR3 extends over 14 amino acids. CDR1 and CDR2 (germline): MGHRA, YSYEKL. Trimming left V 2 bases short and J 4 bases short, with 11 bases between. The CDR3 DNA sequence: TGCGCCAGCAGCCAAACCGGGACACCCTATGGCTACACCTTC. Its translation is CASSQTGTPYGYTF.

The gene calls are TRBV5-1 and TRBJ2-1; 10 nucleotides agree with TRBD2. The CDR3 runs 17 residues. The germline CDR1 and CDR2 sequences are SGHRS and YFSETQ. The J segment lost 5 bases and the V segment lost 4 bases, leaving 12 bases of the junction unmatched. The CDR3 coding sequence is TGCGCCAGCAGCCCGGGAGGCAGGACTAGCGGCGACAATGAGCAGTTCTTC. It specifies CASSPGGRTSGDNEQFF.

The chain carries TRBV18 and TRBJ2-7, with 9 positions matching TRBD1. This CDR3 spans 15 amino acids. Germline V CDR1 and CDR2: KGHSH, LQKENI. Trimming removed 3 bases from V and 3 bases from J; junction bases left unmatched: 6. CDR3 nucleotide sequence: TGTGCCAGCTCACCCACGGGACAGGGATTCTACGAGCAGTACTTC. Its protein product is CASSPTGQGFYEQYF. The full variable domain, its missing parts supplied by reference TRBV18 and TRBJ2-7, is NAGVMQNPRHLVRRRGQEARLRCSPMKGHSHVYWYRQLPEEGLKFMVYLQKENIIDESGMPKERFSAEFPKEGPSILRIQQVVRGDSAAYFCASSPTGQGFYEQYFGPGTRLTVT.

The chain employs TRBV27 and TRBJ2-1; 14 bases are shared with TRBD2. From germline, CDR1 is MNHEY and CDR2 SMNVEV (reference sequence). Trimming removed 2 bases from V and 4 bases from J; junction bases left unmatched: 10. The CDR3 is made up of 19 amino acids. The CDR3 bases are TGTGCCAGCAGTTTAGGGAGACCGGGACTAGCGGGAGCATACAATGAGCAGTTCTTC. This codes for CASSLGRPGLAGAYNEQFF.

In its sample, this clone was seen many times. This chain links TRBV2 with TRBJ2-7; TRBD1 matches at 9 bases. The CDR3 runs to 14 residues. Per germline, CDR1 SNHLY and CDR2 FYNNEI. The junction had 13 bases not matched to a gene; V was cut back by 10 bases and J by 6 bases. The CDR3 region is CATTDRGVVGEQYF. The CDR3, as DNA: TGTGCCACAACGGACAGGGGTGTGGTCGGCGAGCAGTACTTC. The full variable domain, completed using reference TRBV2 and TRBJ2-7, is EPEVTQTPSHQVTQMGQEVILRCVPISNHLYFYWYRQILGQKVEFLVSFYNNEISEKSEIFDDQFSVERPDGSNFTLKIRSTKLEDSAMYFCATTDRGVVGEQYFGPGTRLTVT.

This clone showed up just once. The chain carries TRBV18 and TRBJ1-2; perhaps TRBD1 as D (5 bases). Trimming shortened V by 1 base and J by 0 bases, and 24 bases separated the two germline ends. The germline V gene encodes CDR1 KGHSH and CDR2 LQKENI. The CDR3 extends over 20 amino acids. CDR3 region: CASSPRHPKGPDIPNYGYTF. CDR3 nucleotide sequence: TGTGCCAGCTCACCACGTCACCCAAAGGGGCCCGATATTCCTAACTATGGCTACACCTTC. Supplemented by reference TRBV18 and TRBJ1-2, the full variable domain reads NAGVMQNPRHLVRRRGQEARLRCSPMKGHSHVYWYRQLPEEGLKFMVYLQKENIIDESGMPKERFSAEFPKEGPSILRIQQVVRGDSAAYFCASSPRHPKGPDIPNYGYTFGSGTRLTVV.

V and J are TRBV5-1 and TRBJ2-1; 11 nucleotides agree with TRBD2. Germline loops: CDR1 SGHRS, CDR2 YFSETQ. Germline trimming cut 0 bases from V and 9 bases from J; bases unmatched to any gene: 5. The CDR3 covers 15 residues. The CDR3 DNA sequence: TGCGCCAGCAGCTTGGTGATGCTAGCGGGGGGTGAGCAGTTCTTC. Amino acid sequence: CASSLVMLAGGEQFF. Full variable domain (rest looked up from reference TRBV5-1 and TRBJ2-1): KAGVTQTPRYLIKTRGQQVTLSCSPISGHRSVSWYQQTPGQGLQFLFEYFSETQRNKGNFPGRFSGRQFSNSRSEMNVSTLELGDSALYLCASSLVMLAGGEQFFGPGTRLTVL.

This sequence joins TRBV19 and TRBJ2-1, with 8 bases lining up with TRBD2. Germline V gene lookup returns CDR1 LNHDA and CDR2 SQIVND (reference sequence). The CDR3 spans 15 residues. V was clipped by 3 bases and J by 1 base; unmatched bases: 2. The CDR3 here is CASSIGGRSYNEQFF. CDR3 nucleotide sequence: TGTGCCAGTAGTATCGGCGGGAGGTCCTACAATGAGCAGTTCTTC.

This sequence joins TRBV11-2 and TRBJ1-1, with a tentative D call TRBD1 (6 bases). Per germline, CDR1 SGHAT and CDR2 FQNNGV. The CDR3 sequence is 15 residues long. Trimming cost V 5 bases and J 5 bases, with 18 bases left between them. CDR3: CASSPLQGGWTEAFF. DNA for the CDR3: TGTGCCAGCAGCCCCTTACAGGGAGGGTGGACTGAAGCTTTCTTT.

CDR3 coding DNA: TGTGCCAGCAGCTTGGTGGGGACTCTACAAGAGACCCAGTACTTC. The encoded protein is CASSLVGTLQETQYF. The rearrangement uses TRBV5-4 and TRBJ2-5; D is perhaps TRBD2 (6 bases). V dropped 0 bases and J dropped 2 bases, with 11 bases sitting between them. The CDR3 is made up of 15 amino acids. Germline loops: CDR1 SGHNT, CDR2 YYREEE (reference sequence).